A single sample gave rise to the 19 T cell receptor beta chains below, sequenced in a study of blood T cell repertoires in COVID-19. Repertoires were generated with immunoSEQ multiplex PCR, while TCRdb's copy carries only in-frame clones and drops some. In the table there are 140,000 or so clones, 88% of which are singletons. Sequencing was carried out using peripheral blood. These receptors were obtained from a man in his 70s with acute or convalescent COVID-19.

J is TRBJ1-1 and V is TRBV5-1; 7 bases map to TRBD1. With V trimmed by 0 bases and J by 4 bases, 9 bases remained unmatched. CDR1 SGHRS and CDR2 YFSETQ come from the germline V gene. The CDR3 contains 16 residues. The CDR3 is CASSLGQGERFTEAFF. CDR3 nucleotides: TGCGCCAGCAGCTTGGGTCAGGGGGAGCGGTTCACTGAAGCTTTCTTT.

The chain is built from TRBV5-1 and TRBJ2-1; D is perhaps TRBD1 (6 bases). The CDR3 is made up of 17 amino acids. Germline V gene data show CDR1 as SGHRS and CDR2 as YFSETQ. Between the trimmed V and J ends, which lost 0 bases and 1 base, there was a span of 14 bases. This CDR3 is CASSLAVGHGSYNEQFF. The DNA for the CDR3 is TGCGCCAGCAGCTTGGCGGTGGGACATGGATCCTACAATGAGCAGTTCTTC.

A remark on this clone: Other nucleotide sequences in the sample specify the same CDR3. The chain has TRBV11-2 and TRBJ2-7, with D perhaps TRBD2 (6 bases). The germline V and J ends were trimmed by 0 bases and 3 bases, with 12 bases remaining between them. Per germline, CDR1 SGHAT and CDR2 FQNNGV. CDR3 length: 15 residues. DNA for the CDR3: TGTGCCAGCAGCTTAGATACCGGAGGGTTCTACGAGCAGTACTTC. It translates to CASSLDTGGFYEQYF.

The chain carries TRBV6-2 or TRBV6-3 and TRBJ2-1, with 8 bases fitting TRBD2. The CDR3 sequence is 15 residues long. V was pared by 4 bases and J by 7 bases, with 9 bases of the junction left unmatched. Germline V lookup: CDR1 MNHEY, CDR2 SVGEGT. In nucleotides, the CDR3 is TGTGCCAGCAGTTTCGCGGGGGGCCCAAGGAATGAGCAGTTCTTC. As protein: CASSFAGGPRNEQFF.

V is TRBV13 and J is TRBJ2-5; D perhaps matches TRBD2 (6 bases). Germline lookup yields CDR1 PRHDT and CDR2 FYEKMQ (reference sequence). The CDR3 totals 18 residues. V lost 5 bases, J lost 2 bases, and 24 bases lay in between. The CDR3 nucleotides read TGTGCCAGCAGCGTGGGACCAGGGACGGGAGAGAATCAAGAGACCCAGTACTTC. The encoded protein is CASSVGPGTGENQETQYF.

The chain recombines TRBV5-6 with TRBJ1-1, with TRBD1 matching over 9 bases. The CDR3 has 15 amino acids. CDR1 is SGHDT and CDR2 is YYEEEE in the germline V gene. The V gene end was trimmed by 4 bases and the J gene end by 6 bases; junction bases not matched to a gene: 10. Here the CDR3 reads CASSDRTGVYAEAFF. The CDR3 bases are TGTGCCAGCAGCGATCGGACAGGGGTTTACGCTGAAGCTTTCTTT. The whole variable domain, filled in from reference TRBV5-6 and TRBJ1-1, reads DAGVTQSPTHLIKTRGQQVTLRCSPKSGHDTVSWYQQALGQGPQFIFQYYEEEERQRGNFPDRFSGHQFPNYSSELNVNALLLGDSALYLCASSDRTGVYAEAFFGQGTRLTVV.

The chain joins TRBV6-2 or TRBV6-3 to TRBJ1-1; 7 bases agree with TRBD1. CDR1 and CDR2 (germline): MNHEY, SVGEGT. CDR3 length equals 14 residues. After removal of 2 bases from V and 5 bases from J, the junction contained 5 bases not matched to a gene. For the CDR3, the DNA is TGTGCCAGCAGTTACAACAGGGGATATACTGAAGCTTTCTTT. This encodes CASSYNRGYTEAFF.

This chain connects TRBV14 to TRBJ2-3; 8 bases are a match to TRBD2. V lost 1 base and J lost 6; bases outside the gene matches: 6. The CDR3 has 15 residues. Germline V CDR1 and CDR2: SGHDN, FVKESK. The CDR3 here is CASSQAGLAQDTQYF. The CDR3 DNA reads TGTGCCAGCAGCCAAGCTGGACTAGCACAGGATACGCAGTATTTT.

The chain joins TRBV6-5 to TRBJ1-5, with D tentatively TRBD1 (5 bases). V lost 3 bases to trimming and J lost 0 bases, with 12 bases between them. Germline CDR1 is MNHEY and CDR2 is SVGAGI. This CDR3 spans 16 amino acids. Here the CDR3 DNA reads TGTGCCAGCAGTTATCGACAGACCTATAGCAATCAGCCCCAGCATTTT. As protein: CASSYRQTYSNQPQHF.

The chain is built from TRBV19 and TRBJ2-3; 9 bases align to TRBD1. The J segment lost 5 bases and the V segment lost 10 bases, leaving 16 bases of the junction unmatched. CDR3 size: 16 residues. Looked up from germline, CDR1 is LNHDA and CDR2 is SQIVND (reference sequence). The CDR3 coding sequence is TGTGCCACCCACAGAAACAGGGGGCGACATAAAGATACGCAGTATTTT. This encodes CATHRNRGRHKDTQYF.

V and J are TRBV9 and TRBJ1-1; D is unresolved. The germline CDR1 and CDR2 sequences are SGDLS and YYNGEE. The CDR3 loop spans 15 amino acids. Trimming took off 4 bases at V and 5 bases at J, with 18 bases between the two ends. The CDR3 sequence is CASSPIGLSGTEAFF. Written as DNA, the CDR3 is TGTGCCAGCAGCCCTATTGGCCTCTCGGGGACTGAAGCTTTCTTT.

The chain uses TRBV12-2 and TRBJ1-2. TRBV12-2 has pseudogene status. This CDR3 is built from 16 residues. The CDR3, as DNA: TGTGCAAGTCGCTTGATCCGGGACTCGCGGGATTATGGCTACACCTTC. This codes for CASRLIRDSRDYGYTF.

The CDR3: CASSYQGASQETQYF. The CDR3 DNA sequence: TGTGCCAGCAGTTACCAGGGGGCGTCCCAAGAGACCCAGTACTTC. The chain carries TRBV6-5 and TRBJ2-5; 8 bases line up with TRBD1. With 2 bases clipped from V and 1 base from J, the junction kept 3 bases outside the gene matches. This CDR3 comprises 15 residues. Germline CDR1 is MNHEY and CDR2 is SVGAGI.

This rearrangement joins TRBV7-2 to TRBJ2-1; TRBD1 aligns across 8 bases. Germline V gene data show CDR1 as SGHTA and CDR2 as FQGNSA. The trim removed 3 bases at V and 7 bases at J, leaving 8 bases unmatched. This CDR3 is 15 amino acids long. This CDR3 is CASSFRQGRKNEQFF. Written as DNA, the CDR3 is TGTGCCAGCAGCTTCAGACAGGGGAGGAAGAATGAGCAGTTCTTC. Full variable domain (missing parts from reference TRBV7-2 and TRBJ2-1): GAGVSQSPSNKVTEKGKDVELRCDPISGHTALYWYRQSLGQGLEFLIYFQGNSAPDKSGLPSDRFSAERTGGSVSTLTIQRTQQEDSAVYLCASSFRQGRKNEQFFGPGTRLTVL.

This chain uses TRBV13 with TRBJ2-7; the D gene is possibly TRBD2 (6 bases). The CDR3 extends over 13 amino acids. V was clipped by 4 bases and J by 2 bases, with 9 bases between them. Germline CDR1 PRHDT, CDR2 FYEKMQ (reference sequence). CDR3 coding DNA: TGTGCCAGCAGCTCGGGACTCGCCTACGAGCAGTACTTC. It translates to CASSSGLAYEQYF.

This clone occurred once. The CDR3 loop is CASSPDRRNQPQHF. The CDR3 bases are TGTGCCAGCTCACCCGACAGGCGCAATCAGCCCCAGCATTTT. V and J are TRBV18 and TRBJ1-5, with a weak D call TRBD1 (6 bases). This CDR3 is built from 14 residues. Trimming left V 3 bases short and J 2 bases short, with 8 bases between. Germline V gives CDR1 KGHSH, CDR2 LQKENI.

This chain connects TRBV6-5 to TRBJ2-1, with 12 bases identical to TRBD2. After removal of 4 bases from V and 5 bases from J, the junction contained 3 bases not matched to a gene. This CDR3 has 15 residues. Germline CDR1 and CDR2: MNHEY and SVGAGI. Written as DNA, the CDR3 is TGTGCCAGCAGTTTCCTAGCGGGGGGGAACAATGAGCAGTTCTTC. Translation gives CASSFLAGGNNEQFF.

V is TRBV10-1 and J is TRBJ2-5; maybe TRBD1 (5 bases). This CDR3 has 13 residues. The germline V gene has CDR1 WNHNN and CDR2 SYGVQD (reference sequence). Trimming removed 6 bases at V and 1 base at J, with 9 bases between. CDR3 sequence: CASSQTVQETQYF. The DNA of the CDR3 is TGCGCCAGCAGCCAGACAGTCCAAGAGACCCAGTACTTC.

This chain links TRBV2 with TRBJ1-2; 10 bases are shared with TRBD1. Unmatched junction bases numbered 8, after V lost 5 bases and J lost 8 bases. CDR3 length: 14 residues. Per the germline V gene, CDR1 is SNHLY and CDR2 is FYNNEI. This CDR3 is CASSWDRGNQGYTF. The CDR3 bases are TGTGCCAGCAGTTGGGACAGGGGAAACCAAGGCTACACCTTC. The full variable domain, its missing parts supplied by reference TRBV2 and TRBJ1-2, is EPEVTQTPSHQVTQMGQEVILRCVPISNHLYFYWYRQILGQKVEFLVSFYNNEISEKSEIFDDQFSVERPDGSNFTLKIRSTKLEDSAMYFCASSWDRGNQGYTFGSGTRLTVV.